This TCR beta chain is drawn from a study of T-cell reconstitution after alpha-beta-depleted transplantation in children (dated by TCRdb to about 2016). For the wider study: The study quantitatively tracked T-cell immune reconstitution after TCRalphabeta/CD19-depleted allogeneic hematopoietic cell transplantation in children using TCR repertoire profiling.

The library was built by means of PCR. The instrument given in TCRdb is Illumina HiSeq 2500. TCR library preparation used molecular barcoding, with unique molecular identifiers applied to normalize quantification of the TCRbeta repertoire. TCRdb trimmed the raw reads at Q25, called clones with MiXCR and kept productive beta chains. Records with the same CDR3 protein are collapsed into one entry carrying the most frequent genes and DNA. The sample table holds roughly 610,000 distinct CDR3 sequences, of which about 11% were seen once. 3.5% to 5% of the sample lies in the top ten. This clonotype was detected ten times or more. The antigen it recognizes is unknown. No quality values exist for individual bases; no much larger clone is one base distant. Including the terminal cysteine and phenylalanine, the CDR3 comprises 12 residues. Only the CDR3 region is kept as DNA, spanning 36 bases read in frame from base 1. From a lookup of the germline V gene (reference sequence), CDR1 and CDR2 are DFQATT and SNEGSKA. V lost 3 bases and J lost 12 bases, and the count of bases not matched to a germline gene is 4.

The chain was built from TRBV20-1 and TRBJ2-1; the junction holds 11 bases that match TRBD2. This specimen was PBMCs from the stem cell graft donor, taken from the stem cell graft. This TCR was sampled from a human donor who donated a stem cell graft to a child with acute myeloid leukemia. The DNA is as follows: TGCAGTGCTAGCGGGACTAGCGGTGGGCAGTTCTTC. It encodes CSASGTSGGQFF.